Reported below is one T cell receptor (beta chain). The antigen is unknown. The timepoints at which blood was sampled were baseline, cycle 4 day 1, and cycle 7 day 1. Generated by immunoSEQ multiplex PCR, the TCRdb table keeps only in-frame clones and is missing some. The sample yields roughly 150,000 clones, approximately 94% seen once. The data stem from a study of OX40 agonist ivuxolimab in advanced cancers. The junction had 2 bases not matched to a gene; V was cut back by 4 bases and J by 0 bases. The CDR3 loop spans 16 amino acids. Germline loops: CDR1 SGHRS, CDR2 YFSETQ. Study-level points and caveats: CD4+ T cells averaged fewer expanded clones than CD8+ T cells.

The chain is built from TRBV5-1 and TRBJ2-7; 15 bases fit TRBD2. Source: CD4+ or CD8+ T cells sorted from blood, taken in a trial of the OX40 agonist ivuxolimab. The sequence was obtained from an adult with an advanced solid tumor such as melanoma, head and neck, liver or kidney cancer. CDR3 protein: CASSGTSGGPSYEQYF. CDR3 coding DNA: TGCGCCAGCAGCGGGACTAGCGGGGGGCCCTCCTACGAGCAGTACTTC.